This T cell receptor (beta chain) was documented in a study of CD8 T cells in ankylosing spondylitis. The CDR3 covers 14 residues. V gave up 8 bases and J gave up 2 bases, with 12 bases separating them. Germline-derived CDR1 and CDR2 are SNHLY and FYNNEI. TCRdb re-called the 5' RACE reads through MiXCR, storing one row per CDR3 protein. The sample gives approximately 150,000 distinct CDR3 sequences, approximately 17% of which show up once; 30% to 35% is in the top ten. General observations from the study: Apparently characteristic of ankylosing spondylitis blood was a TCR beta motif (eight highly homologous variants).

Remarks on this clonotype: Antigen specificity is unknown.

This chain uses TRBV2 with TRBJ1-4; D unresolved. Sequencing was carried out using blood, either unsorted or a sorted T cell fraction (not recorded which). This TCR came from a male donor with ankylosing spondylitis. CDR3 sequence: CASVSSVTNEKLFF. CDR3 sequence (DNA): TGTGCCAGCGTTAGCTCAGTCACTAATGAAAAACTGTTTTTT. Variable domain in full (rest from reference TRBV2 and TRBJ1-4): EPEVTQTPSHQVTQMGQEVILRCVPISNHLYFYWYRQILGQKVEFLVSFYNNEISEKSEIFDDQFSVERPDGSNFTLKIRSTKLEDSAMYFCASVSSVTNEKLFFGSGTQLSVL.